A selection of T cell receptor beta chains follows, all from one sample in a study of siplizumab effects on memory and regulatory T cells. Their recognized antigens are unknown. Measured with immunoSEQ multiplex PCR; TCRdb has only the in-frame clones, and not every one. Here the sample spans some 9,900 clones, around 45% being singletons. The source material was CFSE-low (dividing) CD8+ T cells sorted from an allogeneic mixed lymphocyte reaction. The receptors derive from a human donor in good health; the cells came from an allogeneic mixed lymphocyte reaction. The CDR3 runs from the conserved cysteine through the conserved F or W. Clone size is shown for a subset of rows, as once, few, many or a class of expanded clone.

J	V	size	CDR3
TRBJ1-5	TRBV29-1	.	CSVEVRGDQPQHF
TRBJ2-3	TRBV19	.	CATWGGVETQYF
TRBJ2-7	TRBV5-4	few	CASRDNSYEQYF
TRBJ2-7	TRBV5-1	medium-sized	CASNLGQGFHEQYF
TRBJ2-1	TRBV9	.	CASSSQLWDRGVIIGSYNEQFF
TRBJ1-4	TRBV7-9	many	CASSQGGTGQEKLFF
TRBJ1-6	TRBV28	medium-sized	CASSLLGYNSPLHF
TRBJ2-7	TRBV7-6	medium-sized	CASSLEPGSEQYF
TRBJ1-5	TRBV6-6	.	CASRTSNQPQHF
TRBJ1-2	TRBV28	.	CASSLFTLGQGNGYTF
TRBJ2-5	TRBV5-4	medium-sized	CASSGQVDSWETQYF
TRBJ1-2	TRBV4-3	medium-sized	CASSQESQGNPYGYTF